The T cell receptor beta chain under discussion was sequenced for a study of early T cells in non-severe SARS-CoV-2 infection. This clonotype was counted between two and nine times. The CDR3 loop spans 16 amino acids. The germline gives CDR1 SGHKS, CDR2 YYEKEE (reference sequence). Trimming removed 2 bases at V and 5 bases at J, with 19 bases between. MiXCR was run by TCRdb on the 5' RACE reads, yielding one entry per CDR3 protein. The sample includes about 52,000 distinct CDR3 sequences, 11% seen only once; the top ten take 13%. The origin of this receptor is an adult who was a healthcare worker with PCR-confirmed SARS-CoV-2 infection or an uninfected control (not recorded which). This sequence joins TRBV5-5 and TRBJ1-2; D gene uncertain. The sequenced material came from whole blood. As DNA, the CDR3 is TGTGCCAGCAGCTTTGGAGGAGACCCCAAGGGTTATGGCTACACCTTC. This translates into CASSFGGDPKGYGYTF.